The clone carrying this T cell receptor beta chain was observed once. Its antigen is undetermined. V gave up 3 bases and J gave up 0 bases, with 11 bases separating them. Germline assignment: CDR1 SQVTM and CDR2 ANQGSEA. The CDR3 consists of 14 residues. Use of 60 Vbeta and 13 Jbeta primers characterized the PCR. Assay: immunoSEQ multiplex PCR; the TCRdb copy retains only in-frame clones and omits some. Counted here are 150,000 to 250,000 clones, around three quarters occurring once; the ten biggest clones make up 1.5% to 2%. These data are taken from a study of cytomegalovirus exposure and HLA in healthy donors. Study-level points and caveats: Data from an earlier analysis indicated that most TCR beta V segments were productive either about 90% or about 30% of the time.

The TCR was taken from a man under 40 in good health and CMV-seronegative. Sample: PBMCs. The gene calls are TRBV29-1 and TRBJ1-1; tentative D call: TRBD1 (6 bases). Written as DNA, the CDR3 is TGCAGCGTTGATGAGACAGGAGTGAACACTGAAGCTTTCTTT. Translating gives CSVDETGVNTEAFF.